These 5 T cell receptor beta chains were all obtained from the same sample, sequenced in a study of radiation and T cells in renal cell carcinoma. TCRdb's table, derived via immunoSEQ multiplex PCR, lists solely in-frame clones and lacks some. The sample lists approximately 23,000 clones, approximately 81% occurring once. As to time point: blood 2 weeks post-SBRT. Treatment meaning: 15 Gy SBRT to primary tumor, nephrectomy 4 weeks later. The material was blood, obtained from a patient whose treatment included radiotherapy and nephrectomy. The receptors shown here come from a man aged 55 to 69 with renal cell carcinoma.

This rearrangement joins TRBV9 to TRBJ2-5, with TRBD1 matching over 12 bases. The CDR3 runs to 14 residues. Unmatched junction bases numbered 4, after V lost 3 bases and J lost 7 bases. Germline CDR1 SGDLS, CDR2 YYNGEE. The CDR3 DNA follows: TGTGCCAGCAGCGCGGGACAGGGGGCAGGGACCCAGTACTTC. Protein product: CASSAGQGAGTQYF.

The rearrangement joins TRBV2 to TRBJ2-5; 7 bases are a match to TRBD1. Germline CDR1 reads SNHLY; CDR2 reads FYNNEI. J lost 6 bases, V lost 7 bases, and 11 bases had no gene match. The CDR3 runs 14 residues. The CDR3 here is CASTLLTGPQTQYF. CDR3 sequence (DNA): TGTGCCAGCACCCTTCTGACAGGGCCGCAGACCCAGTACTTC. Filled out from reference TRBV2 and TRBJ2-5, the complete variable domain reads EPEVTQTPSHQVTQMGQEVILRCVPISNHLYFYWYRQILGQKVEFLVSFYNNEISEKSEIFDDQFSVERPDGSNFTLKIRSTKLEDSAMYFCASTLLTGPQTQYFGPGTRLLVL.

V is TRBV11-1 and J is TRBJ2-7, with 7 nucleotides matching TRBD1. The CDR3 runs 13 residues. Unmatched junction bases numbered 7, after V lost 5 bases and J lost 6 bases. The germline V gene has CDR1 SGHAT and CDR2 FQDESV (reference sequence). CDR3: CASSANRGSEQYF. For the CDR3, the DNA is TGTGCCAGCAGCGCAAACAGGGGTTCCGAGCAGTACTTC.

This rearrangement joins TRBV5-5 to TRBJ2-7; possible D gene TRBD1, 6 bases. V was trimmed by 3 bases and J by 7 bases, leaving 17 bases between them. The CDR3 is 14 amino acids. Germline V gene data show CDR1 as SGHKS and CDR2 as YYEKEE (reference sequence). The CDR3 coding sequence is TGTGCCAGCAGCTGGGGGACAAGACCTAAGGAGCAGTACTTC. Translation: CASSWGTRPKEQYF.

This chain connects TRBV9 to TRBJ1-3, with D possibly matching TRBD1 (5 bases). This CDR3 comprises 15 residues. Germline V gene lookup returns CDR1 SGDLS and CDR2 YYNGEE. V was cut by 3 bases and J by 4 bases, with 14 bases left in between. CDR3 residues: CASSEGRRGGNTIYF. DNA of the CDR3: TGTGCCAGCAGCGAGGGGCGGCGAGGGGGAAACACCATATATTTT.